Presented here are 20 T cell receptor beta chains from one specimen sequenced in a study of CD8 T cells in Susac syndrome. Random hexamers were used to reverse transcribe about 0.5 to 1 ug of RNA. TCRdb reprocessed the immunoSEQ multiplex PCR reads with MiXCR, giving one entry per CDR3 protein. The table includes about 210,000 distinct CDR3 sequences, around 96% detected once. Material: CD4+ T cells from PBMCs. The receptors originated from a human donor with multiple sclerosis.

A single count supports this clonotype. The chain joins TRBV14 to TRBJ2-1, with D possibly matching TRBD1 (6 bases). CDR1 and CDR2 from the germline V gene are SGHDN and FVKESK. The CDR3 runs to 14 residues. The ends were cut back, 2 bases at V and 8 bases at J, with 13 bases in the middle. The CDR3 spells CASSQTIEGDEQFF. The CDR3 DNA is TGTGCCAGCAGCCAAACGATTGAGGGGGATGAGCAGTTCTTC.

The chain is built from TRBV20-1 and TRBJ2-3; D is ambiguous. The CDR3 has 11 amino acids. Germline V lookup: CDR1 DFQATT, CDR2 SNEGSKA (reference sequence). Trimming took 4 bases from V and 4 from J, leaving 6 bases between them. The CDR3 DNA is TGCAGTGCTACCTATGCAGATACGCAGTATTTT. Translation: CSATYADTQYF.

The chain employs TRBV30 and TRBJ2-7; 7 bases match TRBD2. This CDR3 has 12 amino acids. The germline CDR1 and CDR2 sequences are GTSNPN and SVGIG (reference sequence). Trimming took 2 bases from V and 4 from J; bases not matched to a gene: 2. In nucleotides, the CDR3 is TGTGCCTGGAGTAGCGGGGCGTACGAGCAGTACTTC. Its translation: CAWSSGAYEQYF.

This clonotype is a singleton in its sample. The chain employs TRBV3-1 and TRBJ2-7; the D gene is possibly TRBD1 (6 bases). Per germline, CDR1 LGHDT and CDR2 YNNKEL (reference sequence). With 4 bases removed from V and 2 bases from J, the gap between germline ends came to 12 bases. The CDR3 runs 14 residues. The CDR3: CASSRRTVTYEQYF. In DNA, the CDR3 is TGTGCCAGCAGCCGCCGGACAGTTACCTACGAGCAGTACTTC.

This sequence joins TRBV27 and TRBJ2-5, with TRBD1 matching over 8 bases. J gave up 2 bases and V 6 bases, and 8 bases lay outside the gene matches. The germline V gene encodes CDR1 MNHEY and CDR2 SMNVEV (reference sequence). This CDR3 comprises 15 residues. CDR3 sequence reads: CASRGLGTGQETQYF. CDR3 bases: TGTGCCAGCAGGGGGTTAGGGACAGGACAAGAGACCCAGTACTTC.

V usage is TRBV29-1 and J usage is TRBJ2-3, with 8 bases matching TRBD2. With V trimmed by 8 bases and J by 0 bases, 7 bases remained unmatched. This CDR3 spans 14 amino acids. CDR1 is SQVTM and CDR2 is ANQGSEA in the germline V gene. The CDR3 loop reads CSMGGLASTDTQYF. CDR3 in DNA: TGCAGCATGGGCGGACTAGCTAGCACAGATACGCAGTATTTT.

The CDR3 bases are TGTGCCAGCAGTTCCACCGGGGAAGGGGTTGGCGAGCAGTACTTC. The encoded protein is CASSSTGEGVGEQYF. The chain recombines TRBV28 with TRBJ2-7; the D call may be TRBD1 or TRBD2 (5 bases each). V gave up 4 bases and J gave up 6 bases, with 19 bases separating them. Germline V gene data show CDR1 as MDHEN and CDR2 as SYDVKM. The CDR3 totals 15 residues.

The chain recombines TRBV20-1 with TRBJ2-1, with D tentatively TRBD2 (6 bases). This CDR3 has 12 residues. V was cut by 6 bases and J by 10 bases, with 16 bases left in between. Germline assignment: CDR1 DFQATT and CDR2 SNEGSKA (reference sequence). CDR3 sequence (DNA): TGCAGTGCCGAAAGACTAGTTAGGGAGCAGTTCTTC. Residues: CSAERLVREQFF.

The V gene is TRBV5-1, the J gene TRBJ2-1, with TRBD2 identical over 11 bases. Germline CDR1 is SGHRS and CDR2 is YFSETQ. The length of the CDR3 is 15 residues. V dropped 0 bases and J dropped 6; count of bases not matched to a gene: 2. The CDR3 is CASSLVTSGGNEQFF. DNA for the CDR3: TGCGCCAGCAGCTTGGTAACTAGCGGGGGCAATGAGCAGTTCTTC.

The chain links TRBV20-1 to TRBJ2-2; 9 nucleotides match TRBD1. The CDR3 runs to 14 residues. From germline, CDR1 is DFQATT and CDR2 SNEGSKA (reference sequence). V dropped 4 bases and J dropped 6; count of bases not matched to a gene: 6. Written as DNA, the CDR3 is TGCAGTGCTAAAACAGGGGGCCTTGCCGGGGAGCTGTTTTTT. Residues: CSAKTGGLAGELFF.

The chain has TRBV12-3 or TRBV12-4 and TRBJ2-1; 10 bases match TRBD1. The CDR3 is 14 amino acids. After removal of 5 bases from V and 6 bases from J, the junction contained 4 bases not matched to a gene. The DNA of the CDR3 is TGTGCCAGCAGTCTCCGGACAGGGGGCAATGAGCAGTTCTTC. This sequence encodes CASSLRTGGNEQFF.

The chain uses TRBV6-5 and TRBJ1-5; no definite D call. Germline V CDR1 and CDR2: MNHEY, SVGAGI. The CDR3 extends over 14 amino acids. V dropped 0 bases and J dropped 7 bases, with 10 bases sitting between them. The CDR3 spells CASSYSRDSQPQHF. In nucleotides, the CDR3 is TGTGCCAGCAGTTACTCCCGGGATAGCCAGCCCCAGCATTTT.

The chain has TRBV29-1 and TRBJ2-7; D perhaps matches TRBD2 (7 bases). Germline V CDR1 and CDR2: SQVTM, ANQGSEA. Trimming shortened V by 6 bases and J by 4 bases, and 16 bases separated the two germline ends. This CDR3 region has 13 residues. The CDR3 reads CSVGAGAHYEQYF. For the CDR3, the DNA is TGCAGCGTGGGGGCGGGGGCGCATTACGAGCAGTACTTC.

V and J are TRBV27 and TRBJ1-1; D is uncertain. CDR1 is MNHEY, CDR2 SMNVEV, per germline (reference sequence). This CDR3 spans 13 amino acids. V lost 5 bases, J lost 3 bases, and 10 bases lay in between. CDR3 in amino acids: CASSVNWDTEAFF. CDR3 nucleotide sequence: TGTGCCAGCAGTGTGAACTGGGACACTGAAGCTTTCTTT.

This clonotype was seen a single time. One end of the junction varies from germline; a read error may be responsible. The chain recombines TRBV20-1 with TRBJ1-2, with TRBD1 matching 9 bases. The CDR3 extends over 10 amino acids. CDR1 is DFQATT and CDR2 is SNEGSKA in the germline V gene (reference sequence). The CDR3 sequence is CSTKGQGFTF. The CDR3 region has the DNA TGCAGTACTAAGGGACAGGGCTTCACCTTC.

The V gene is TRBV10-3, the J gene TRBJ2-5; D may be TRBD2 (5 bases). V was pared by 4 bases and J by 5 bases, with 11 bases between. CDR1 and CDR2 from the germline V gene are ENHRY and SYGVKD. The CDR3 is 13 residues long. CDR3 bases: TGTGCCATCAGTGGCCGGGAATTGGAGACCCAGTACTTC. This translates into CAISGRELETQYF.

This clonotype was counted a single time. The genes are TRBV12-2 and TRBJ2-3; the D call in the table, TRBD2, was not verified against the DNA. TRBV12-2 is annotated as a pseudogene. This CDR3 contains 16 residues. CDR3 residues: CASRLGTSLEKDTQYF. The CDR3, as DNA: TGTGCAAGTCGCTTAGGGACTAGCTTGGAGAAGGATACGCAGTATTTT.

The chain employs TRBV7-8 and TRBJ1-2, with D hard to call. Deletions cut 4 bases from V and 5 bases from J, with 11 bases between. Germline loops: CDR1 SGHVS, CDR2 FQNEAQ. This CDR3 spans 13 amino acids. The CDR3, as DNA: TGTGCCAGCAGCTCCAACACGGCTTATGGCTACACCTTC. Translation gives CASSSNTAYGYTF. The full variable domain, rest sourced from reference TRBV7-8 and TRBJ1-2, is GAGVSQSPRYKVAKRGQDVALRCDPISGHVSLFWYQQALGQGPEFLTYFQNEAQLDKSGLPSDRFFAERPEGSVSTLKIQRTQQEDSAVYLCASSSNTAYGYTFGSGTRLTVV.

The chain carries TRBV25-1 and TRBJ1-1; 10 bases are a match to TRBD1. This CDR3 spans 15 amino acids. Losses at the gene ends were 6 bases for V and 5 bases for J; bases not matched to a gene: 9. Per the germline V gene, CDR1 is MGHDK and CDR2 is SYGVNS. CDR3 DNA: TGTGCCAGCAGCCTTTCGGGACAGGGGAGGACTGAAGCTTTCTTT. Protein: CASSLSGQGRTEAFF. Full variable domain (outside the CDR3, taken from reference TRBV25-1 and TRBJ1-1): EADIYQTPRYLVIGTGKKITLECSQTMGHDKMYWYQQDPGMELHLIHYSYGVNSTEKGDLSSESTVSRIRTEHFPLTLESARPSHTSQYLCASSLSGQGRTEAFFGQGTRLTVV.

The chain uses TRBV29-1 and TRBJ2-1, with D possibly TRBD2 on 6 matching bases. The germline V gene encodes CDR1 SQVTM and CDR2 ANQGSEA. The CDR3 runs 14 residues. The V end lost 6 bases, the J end lost 4 bases, and 16 bases lay between the germline ends. In DNA, the CDR3 is TGCAGCGTATGGGACTCAGGCGGGTACAATGAGCAGTTCTTC. This translates into CSVWDSGGYNEQFF.